These 23 T cell receptor beta chains originate from one sample sequenced in a study of T cell clonality in common variable immunodeficiency. Sequencing used immunoSEQ multiplex PCR; TCRdb keeps in-frame clones, though not all of them. The sample has fewer than 55,000 clones, none seen only once. Sequencing input: peripheral blood mononuclear cells. These receptor sequences come from a person between 18 and 75 years old in good health.

This clone was recorded many times. Sequencing ends 3 residues short of the CDR3 end; the germline J gene provides the rest. The chain links TRBV20-1 to TRBJ2-5, with 9 bases lining up with TRBD2. This CDR3 has 15 residues. The J segment lost 5 bases and the V segment lost 4 bases, leaving 11 bases of the junction unmatched. The germline V gene has CDR1 DFQATT and CDR2 SNEGSKA (reference sequence). The covered CDR3 bases are TGCAGTGCTAATAAAGCTAGCGGGGCAGGGGAGACC. Translating it yields CSANKASGAGET. The CDR3, in full, reads CSANKASGAGETQYF.

This clone was counted at least ten times. The observed sequence ends 3 residues before the CDR3 terminus, with the missing tail filled in from the germline J gene. This chain connects TRBV19 to TRBJ1-2; 9 nucleotides align to TRBD1. V was clipped by 3 bases and J by 2 bases; unmatched bases: 4. CDR1 and CDR2 (germline): LNHDA, SQIVND (reference sequence). The CDR3 extends over 15 amino acids. CDR3 DNA (partial): TGTGCCAGTAGTATGGACAGGGGATCAAACTATGGC. Protein sequence: CASSMDRGSNYG. The entire CDR3 sequence reads CASSMDRGSNYGYTF. Full variable domain (missing parts from reference TRBV19 and TRBJ1-2): DGGITQSPKYLFRKEGQNVTLSCEQNLNHDAMYWYRQDPGQGLRLIYYSQIVNDFQKGDIAEGYSVSREKKESFPLTVTSAQKNPTAFYLCASSMDRGSNYGYTFGSGTRLTVV.

This clone has ten or more counts. The read terminates 3 residues before the CDR3 end, so the remaining end is supplied by the germline J gene. The rearrangement uses TRBV19 and TRBJ1-4; TRBD1 might be the D (5 bases). Germline V gives CDR1 LNHDA, CDR2 SQIVND (reference sequence). V shed 3 bases and J shed 5 bases, with 10 bases lying between them. The CDR3 consists of 14 residues. CDR3 bases read: TGTGCCAGTAGTATTATGGCAGGGAATGAAAAA. Translating gives CASSIMAGNEK. The entire CDR3 sequence reads CASSIMAGNEKLFF.

This clone was seen a handful of times. The CDR3 extends 3 residues past the end of the read, so its final part is completed from the germline J gene. The chain couples TRBV18 to TRBJ2-1; 9 bases align to TRBD2. This CDR3 region has 18 residues. Germline values: CDR1 KGHSH, CDR2 LQKENI. The junction had 13 bases not matched to a gene; V was cut back by 2 bases and J by 5 bases. The part of the CDR3 DNA that was read is TGTGCCAGCTCACCAGACGGCGGCGGGAGGGCCGTTAACAATGAG. It encodes CASSPDGGGRAVNNE. From start to end, the CDR3 is CASSPDGGGRAVNNEQFF.

A note on this clone: The CDR3 goes on 3 residues after the read ends, and that part is filled in from the germline J gene. The V call is TRBV2, the J call TRBJ2-3; D ambiguous. The CDR3 consists of 12 residues. Germline CDR1 and CDR2: SNHLY and FYNNEI. Trimming removed 7 bases at V and 2 bases at J, with 7 bases between. The DNA read from the CDR3 is TGTGCCAGCAACACAGACACAGATACG. The encoded protein is CASNTDTDT. The entire CDR3 reads CASNTDTDTQYF.

This clone occurred many times. The read finishes 3 residues shy of the CDR3 end, and the germline J gene is used to complete it. This sequence joins TRBV20-1 and TRBJ2-3, with a possible D match to TRBD1 (6 bases). The germline V and J ends were trimmed by 4 bases and 4 bases, with 15 bases remaining between them. CDR1 and CDR2 from the germline V gene are DFQATT and SNEGSKA (reference sequence). The CDR3 loop spans 14 amino acids. The sequenced CDR3 bases are TGCAGTGCTATTCTTCACACAGGGCCAGATACG. Translating gives CSAILHTGPDT. The full CDR3 sequence reads CSAILHTGPDTQYF.

The table lists this clone with a few counts. A much larger clonotype is one base distant, so this may be a read error. The read finishes 3 residues shy of the CDR3 end, and the germline J gene is used to complete it. V usage is TRBV2 and J usage is TRBJ2-2, with D possibly TRBD1 on 7 matching bases. The CDR3 contains 15 residues. Germline V lookup: CDR1 SNHLY, CDR2 FYNNEI. The CDR3 DNA, read in part, is TGTGCCGGCAGGAGGAGGGGGCTCGGAACCGGGGAG. Translated: CAGRRRGLGTGE. The complete CDR3 sequence is CAGRRRGLGTGELFF.

The table lists this clone with many counts. The read halts 3 residues ahead of the CDR3 end, with the missing end drawn from the germline J gene. The gene calls are TRBV6-1 and TRBJ1-6, with a possible D match to TRBD1 (5 bases). Trimming took 1 base from V and 2 from J, leaving 9 bases between them. This CDR3 has 16 residues. Germline V gene lookup returns CDR1 MNHNS and CDR2 SASEGT. The sequenced CDR3 bases are TGTGCCAGCAGTGAAGGCAGGGTCCCCTATAATTCACCC. Residues: CASSEGRVPYNSP. Given in full, the CDR3 is CASSEGRVPYNSPLHF.

There are a few counts of this clone. The read ends 3 residues shy of where the CDR3 ends; the end is completed using the germline J gene. The V and J genes are TRBV5-1 and TRBJ2-7; 13 bases match TRBD2. The CDR3 loop spans 17 amino acids. J lost 0 bases, V lost 4 bases, and 7 bases had no gene match. CDR1 and CDR2 (germline): SGHRS, YFSETQ. The sequenced part of the CDR3 DNA is TGCGCCAGCAGCCCCGGGACTAGCGGGGCGAGCTCCTACGAG. Translating gives CASSPGTSGASSYE. In full, the CDR3 is CASSPGTSGASSYEQYF.

At least ten counts were recorded for this clone. The read halts 3 residues ahead of the CDR3 end, with the missing end drawn from the germline J gene. The rearrangement joins TRBV2 to TRBJ1-2; 10 positions match TRBD1. The trim removed 6 bases at V and 4 bases at J, leaving 2 bases unmatched. CDR3 length: 13 residues. Germline lookup yields CDR1 SNHLY and CDR2 FYNNEI. CDR3 region: CASRGQGGYGYTF. The part of the CDR3 DNA that was read is TGTGCCAGCAGAGGACAGGGGGGCTATGGC. Supplemented by reference TRBV2 and TRBJ1-2, the full variable domain reads EPEVTQTPSHQVTQMGQEVILRCVPISNHLYFYWYRQILGQKVEFLVSFYNNEISEKSEIFDDQFSVERPDGSNFTLKIRSTKLEDSAMYFCASRGQGGYGYTFGSGTRLTVV.

This clone was recorded at least ten times. The CDR3 end falls 3 residues outside the read, so it is completed with the germline J gene. The J gene is TRBJ1-6, the V gene TRBV20-1, with TRBD1 as a possible D gene (5 bases). The ends were cut back, 4 bases at V and 10 bases at J, with 26 bases in the middle. From germline, CDR1 is DFQATT and CDR2 SNEGSKA (reference sequence). This CDR3 is 17 amino acids long. The sequenced CDR3 bases are TGCAGTGCTAAACAGGACGAAGGCCAGGGTATTGGATCACCC. Residues: CSAKQDEGQGIGSP. The entire CDR3 reads CSAKQDEGQGIGSPLHF.

The sample holds many counts of this clone. The read finishes 3 residues shy of the CDR3 end, and the germline J gene is used to complete it. This sequence joins TRBV6-2 or TRBV6-3 and TRBJ1-5; D might be TRBD1 (5 bases). Germline V gives CDR1 MNHEY, CDR2 SVGEGT. There are 16 residues in the CDR3. V was clipped by 0 bases and J by 2 bases, with 11 bases between them. CDR3 residues: CASSYSWGDRNQPQHF. Incomplete CDR3 DNA: TGTGCCAGCAGTTACTCTTGGGGGGATCGCAATCAGCCC.

This clone was observed a few times. The read is 3 residues too short to cover the CDR3 end, so that end is filled in from the germline J gene. J is TRBJ1-2 and V is TRBV18, with D possibly matching TRBD1 (6 bases). Germline CDR1 KGHSH, CDR2 LQKENI. The CDR3 is made up of 17 amino acids. The sequenced part of the CDR3 DNA is TGTGCCAGCTCACCCCCACTGAGGGGGGGATACACAGATACC. Translation gives CASSPPLRGGYTDT. From start to end, the CDR3 is CASSPPLRGGYTDTYTF.

This clone turned up a few times. The sequence runs out 3 residues before the end of the CDR3; the remainder is reconstructed from the germline J gene. This rearrangement joins TRBV5-1 to TRBJ2-2; D is undetermined. Germline V lookup: CDR1 SGHRS, CDR2 YFSETQ. The CDR3 is 15 residues long. Between the trimmed V and J ends, which lost 1 base and 0 bases, there was a span of 7 bases. The part of the CDR3 DNA that was read is TGCGCCAGCAGCTTGATTAGCACGAACACCGGGGAG. This translates into CASSLISTNTGE. The entire CDR3 reads CASSLISTNTGELFF.

This clone was counted ten times or more. The read ends 3 residues shy of where the CDR3 ends; the end is completed using the germline J gene. The chain joins TRBV27 to TRBJ1-2; D gene unclear. The CDR3 has 15 residues. Trimming took off 5 bases at V and 5 bases at J, with 18 bases between the two ends. Per germline, CDR1 MNHEY and CDR2 SMNVEV (reference sequence). The CDR3 sequence is CASSRLTAGAYGYTF. The part of the CDR3 DNA that was read is TGTGCCAGCAGTCGACTAACCGCGGGTGCATATGGC.

This clone was found many times. The read terminates 3 residues ahead of where the CDR3 ends, so the germline J gene completes it. The rearrangement joins TRBV28 to TRBJ2-1; 10 nucleotides agree with TRBD2. This CDR3 contains 15 residues. Looked up from germline, CDR1 is MDHEN and CDR2 is SYDVKM. V dropped 6 bases and J dropped 5; count of bases not matched to a gene: 7. The covered CDR3 bases are TGTGCCAGCAGAGAGAGCGGGAGGGCCAACAATGAG. This gives the protein CASRESGRANNE. The full CDR3 is CASRESGRANNEQFF.

This clone has only a few counts. The observed sequence ends 3 residues before the CDR3 terminus, with the missing tail filled in from the germline J gene. V is TRBV20-1 and J is TRBJ2-7; 8 bases agree with TRBD2. Germline CDR1 reads DFQATT; CDR2 reads SNEGSKA (reference sequence). This CDR3 contains 15 residues. Losses at the gene ends were 6 bases for V and 2 bases for J; bases not matched to a gene: 12. The CDR3 here is CSAEDGGGKTYEQYF. Partial CDR3 DNA: TGCAGTGCCGAGGATGGCGGGGGGAAAACCTACGAG.

This clone was counted only a few times. The read ends 3 residues shy of where the CDR3 ends; the end is completed using the germline J gene. This sequence joins TRBV30 and TRBJ1-2; 12 bases align to TRBD1. CDR3 size: 17 residues. Germline loops: CDR1 GTSNPN, CDR2 SVGIG (reference sequence). CDR3 DNA, as far as it was read: TGTGCCTGGAGTGTGCGCCCCGTCGAGGGACAGGGGGCCGAC. It is translated as CAWSVRPVEGQGAD. The CDR3, in full, reads CAWSVRPVEGQGADYTF.

The table lists this clone with many counts. The read comes to an end 3 residues before the CDR3 does, leaving the germline J gene to fill in the end. The chain couples TRBV5-1 to TRBJ2-3, with 9 bases identical to TRBD2. The trim removed 0 bases at V and 2 bases at J, leaving 4 bases unmatched. Per the germline V gene, CDR1 is SGHRS and CDR2 is YFSETQ. This CDR3 is 16 amino acids long. The covered CDR3 bases are TGCGCCAGCAGCTTGGCTAGCGGGATTCCCACAGATACG. Its translation is CASSLASGIPTDT. The full CDR3 reads CASSLASGIPTDTQYF.

In this sample, this clone turned up many times. Read data end 3 residues before the CDR3 end; the end is taken from the germline J gene. V is TRBV5-5 and J is TRBJ2-2; 7 bases match TRBD1. This CDR3 contains 14 residues. Germline CDR1 SGHKS, CDR2 YYEKEE (reference sequence). The ends lost 3 bases at V and 5 bases at J; junction bases unmatched: 4. CDR3 bases read: TGTGCCAGCAGCTCAGGGGGTAGTACCGGGGAG. Its translation: CASSSGGSTGE. The CDR3, in full, reads CASSSGGSTGELFF.

This clone was counted many times. Read sequence stops 3 residues before the CDR3 end, and the germline J gene provides the missing end. The chain is built from TRBV7-6 and TRBJ2-1; D is possibly TRBD2 (5 bases). V was trimmed by 5 bases and J by 8 bases, leaving 16 bases between them. There are 14 residues in the CDR3. The germline CDR1 and CDR2 sequences are SGHVS and FNYEAQ. The CDR3: CASSLVSGRDEQFF. CDR3 bases read: TGTGCCAGCAGCCTCGTCAGTGGGCGGGATGAG. Together with reference TRBV7-6 and TRBJ2-1, the CDR3 gives the full variable domain: GAGVSQSPRYKVTKRGQDVALRCDPISGHVSLYWYRQALGQGPEFLTYFNYEAQQDKSGLPNDRFSAERPEGSISTLTIQRTEQRDSAMYRCASSLVSGRDEQFFGPGTRLTVL.

This clone appeared many times. The CDR3 end lies 3 residues beyond the end of the read and is filled in from the germline J gene. The rearrangement uses TRBV28 and TRBJ2-1; 8 bases are a match to TRBD2. The CDR3 has 14 residues. CDR1 and CDR2 from the germline V gene are MDHEN and SYDVKM. The ends lost 5 bases at V and 9 bases at J; junction bases unmatched: 9. This chain's CDR3 is CASSTGLEPSEQFF. The CDR3 DNA, read in part, is TGTGCCAGCAGTACGGGACTAGAACCTTCTGAG.

This clone was seen repeatedly, ten times or more. Read coverage stops 3 residues before the CDR3 terminus; the germline J gene supplies the remainder. J is TRBJ2-1 and V is TRBV5-1; D might be TRBD1 (5 bases). Germline lookup yields CDR1 SGHRS and CDR2 YFSETQ. CDR3 size: 18 residues. Trimming removed 0 bases from V and 2 bases from J, with 18 bases in between. The CDR3 here is CASSLAMLGAATYNEQFF. CDR3 DNA (partial): TGCGCCAGCAGCTTGGCCATGCTTGGGGCCGCTACCTACAATGAG.